The 8 T cell receptor beta chains presented below share a single source sample, sequenced in a study of preoperative IRX-2 immunotherapy in early breast cancer. Assay: immunoSEQ multiplex PCR; the TCRdb copy retains only in-frame clones and omits some. The sample carries around 40,000 clones, just under 95% recorded once. Treatment meaning: preoperative locoregional IRX-2 cytokine immunotherapy. This material consisted of tumor tissue, taken after IRX-2 immunotherapy. These receptors were taken from a human donor with breast cancer.

This clone showed up just a few times. The chain is built from TRBV10-3 and TRBJ2-1; 7 bases match TRBD1. Germline V gives CDR1 ENHRY, CDR2 SYGVKD. With 8 bases clipped from V and 0 bases from J, the junction kept 10 bases outside the gene matches. This CDR3 is built from 16 residues. DNA for the CDR3: TGTGCCATCGGAGAAGGGGGCATAAGCTCCTACAATGAGCAGTTCTTC. Translated, it gives CAIGEGGISSYNEQFF.

The chain carries TRBV28 and TRBJ2-4, with D maybe TRBD2 (5 bases). Per germline, CDR1 MDHEN and CDR2 SYDVKM. V gave up 11 bases and J gave up 0 bases, with 11 bases separating them. The CDR3 is 13 residues long. The CDR3: CAASGLAKNIQYF. Written as DNA, the CDR3 is TGTGCCGCGAGCGGACTAGCCAAAAACATTCAGTACTTC.

V usage is TRBV7-3 and J usage is TRBJ2-3; D is ambiguous. V lost 6 bases to trimming and J lost 1 base, with 8 bases between them. The CDR3 spans 13 residues. Germline V CDR1 and CDR2: SGHTA, FQGTGA. The CDR3 loop is CASSIAGTDTQYF. As DNA, the CDR3 is TGTGCCAGCAGTATCGCAGGCACAGATACGCAGTATTTT.

The rearrangement links TRBV5-1 to TRBJ1-2; no firm D call. The ends were cut back, 0 bases at V and 4 bases at J, with 7 bases in the middle. Germline V gives CDR1 SGHRS, CDR2 YFSETQ. This CDR3 is 13 amino acids long. The CDR3 bases are TGCGCCAGCAGCTTGGGGGCCCTCTATGGCTACACCTTC. Translated, it gives CASSLGALYGYTF.

J is TRBJ2-2 and V is TRBV7-2; D remains ambiguous. The CDR3 is 14 residues long. Trimming left V 6 bases short and J 4 bases short, with 12 bases between. Germline V gene sequence: CDR1 SGHTA, CDR2 FQGNSA. The CDR3 protein is CASRLFGATGELFF. The CDR3 coding sequence is TGTGCCAGCAGGTTGTTTGGAGCCACCGGGGAGCTGTTTTTT.

The chain uses TRBV7-2 and TRBJ2-4, with TRBD2 matching 8 bases. V shed 0 bases, J shed 0 bases, and the junction held 16 bases outside the gene matches. This CDR3 comprises 21 residues. CDR1 and CDR2 from the germline V gene are SGHTA and FQGNSA. As DNA, the CDR3 is TGTGCCAGCAGCTTAGCCCCTCTTCTAGCGGGCCGGCAACTAGCCAAAAACATTCAGTACTTC. Its protein product is CASSLAPLLAGRQLAKNIQYF. Full variable domain (remainder filled in from reference TRBV7-2 and TRBJ2-4): GAGVSQSPSNKVTEKGKDVELRCDPISGHTALYWYRQSLGQGLEFLIYFQGNSAPDKSGLPSDRFSAERTGGSVSTLTIQRTQQEDSAVYLCASSLAPLLAGRQLAKNIQYFGAGTRLSVL.

V gene TRBV27 combines with J gene TRBJ2-7, with D uncertain. This CDR3 has 14 amino acids. Trimming removed 5 bases at V and 0 bases at J, with 11 bases between. Germline values: CDR1 MNHEY, CDR2 SMNVEV (reference sequence). The DNA for the CDR3 is TGTGCCAGCAGTCGGGCAGAATACTCCTACGAGCAGTACTTC. This sequence encodes CASSRAEYSYEQYF.

The rearrangement joins TRBV19 to TRBJ2-7; 8 bases line up with TRBD1. The CDR3 is made up of 13 amino acids. CDR1 is LNHDA and CDR2 is SQIVND in the germline V gene (reference sequence). The V and J ends lost 4 bases and 3 bases, in that order; junction bases with no gene match: 2. The CDR3 sequence is CASSTGTGYEQYF. The CDR3 DNA reads TGTGCCAGTAGTACCGGGACAGGCTACGAGCAGTACTTC.